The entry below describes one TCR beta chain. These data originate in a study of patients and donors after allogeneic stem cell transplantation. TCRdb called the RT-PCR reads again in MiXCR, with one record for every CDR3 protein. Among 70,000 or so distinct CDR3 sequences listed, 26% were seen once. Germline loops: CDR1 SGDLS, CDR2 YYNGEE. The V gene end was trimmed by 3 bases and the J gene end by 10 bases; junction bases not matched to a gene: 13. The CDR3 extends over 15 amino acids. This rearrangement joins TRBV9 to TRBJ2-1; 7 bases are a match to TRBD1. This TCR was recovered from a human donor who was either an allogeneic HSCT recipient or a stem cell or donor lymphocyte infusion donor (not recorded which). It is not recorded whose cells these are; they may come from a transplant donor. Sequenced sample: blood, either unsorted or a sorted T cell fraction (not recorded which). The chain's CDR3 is CASSDDRVWTKEQFF. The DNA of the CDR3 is TGTGCCAGCAGCGATGACAGGGTTTGGACAAAAGAGCAGTTCTTC.